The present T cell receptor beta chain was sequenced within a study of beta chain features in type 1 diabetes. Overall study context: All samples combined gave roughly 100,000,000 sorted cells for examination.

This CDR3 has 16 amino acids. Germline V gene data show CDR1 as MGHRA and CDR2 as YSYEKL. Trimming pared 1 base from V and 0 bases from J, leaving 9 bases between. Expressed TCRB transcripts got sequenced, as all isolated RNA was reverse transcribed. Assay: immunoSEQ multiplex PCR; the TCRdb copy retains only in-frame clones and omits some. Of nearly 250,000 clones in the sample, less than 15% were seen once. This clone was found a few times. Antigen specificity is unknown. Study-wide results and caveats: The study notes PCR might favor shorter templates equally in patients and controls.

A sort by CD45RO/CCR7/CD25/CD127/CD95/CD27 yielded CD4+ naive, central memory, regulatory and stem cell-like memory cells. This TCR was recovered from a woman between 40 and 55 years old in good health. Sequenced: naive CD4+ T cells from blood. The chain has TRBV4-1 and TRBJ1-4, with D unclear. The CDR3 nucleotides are TGCGCCAGCAGCCAAGGCCAGATTTCAACTAATGAAAAACTGTTTTTT. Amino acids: CASSQGQISTNEKLFF.